The 3 T cell receptor beta chains given below trace back to one sample, sequenced in a study of blood T cell repertoires in COVID-19. Profiled with immunoSEQ multiplex PCR; TCRdb holds only in-frame clones, not every one. The data hold approximately 46,000 clones, with over 75% observed a single time. Source material: peripheral blood. These receptors were taken from a human donor in a cohort sampled during active COVID-19.

This chain joins TRBV5-1 and TRBJ1-2; 7 nucleotides agree with TRBD1. CDR3 length: 15 residues. Germline assignment: CDR1 SGHRS and CDR2 YFSETQ. V dropped 4 bases and J dropped 0; count of bases not matched to a gene: 6. The CDR3 nucleotides read TGCGCCAGCAGCCAAGATGGACAGGCTAACTATGGCTACACCTTC. Its translation is CASSQDGQANYGYTF.

This clone was seen only a few times. The chain links TRBV24-1 to TRBJ2-3, with 9 bases aligning to TRBD1. The CDR3 spans 16 residues. V shed 2 bases and J 4 bases; nucleotides not matched to a gene: 6. The V gene's germline CDR1 is KGHDR and CDR2 SFDVKD. The CDR3 DNA is TGTGCCACCAGTGATTCGGGACAGGGAAGCCCAGATACGCAGTATTTT. It translates to CATSDSGQGSPDTQYF.

The chain uses TRBV5-1 and TRBJ2-5; 8 bases map to TRBD1. The CDR3 loop spans 16 amino acids. Germline lookup yields CDR1 SGHRS and CDR2 YFSETQ. V shed 4 bases, J shed 2 bases, and the junction held 10 bases outside the gene matches. CDR3: CASSLLGTGRQETQYF. DNA of the CDR3: TGCGCCAGCAGCCTGTTAGGGACAGGCCGTCAAGAGACCCAGTACTTC. Full variable domain (remainder filled in from reference TRBV5-1 and TRBJ2-5): KAGVTQTPRYLIKTRGQQVTLSCSPISGHRSVSWYQQTPGQGLQFLFEYFSETQRNKGNFPGRFSGRQFSNSRSEMNVSTLELGDSALYLCASSLLGTGRQETQYFGPGTRLLVL.